This T cell receptor (beta chain) was sequenced during a study of shared clonotypes between healthy human individuals. About the research overall: A donor's plate count was three for CD4 naive and three for CD4 memory; CD8 naive had two and CD8 memory one. General study points: The expectation was that sequencing depth would affect clonotype sharing among donors. The naive CD4 repertoires of several donors were compared, and approximately 4.7% of clonotypes were shared. Among the subsets, naive ones generally showed larger estimated richness than memory ones.

With regard to this clone: The antigen is unknown.

Positive CCR7 selection of CD45RO-negative cells yielded the naive CD8 cells, and terminally differentiated effector memory CD45RA+ cells were excluded. Sequenced by immunoSEQ multiplex PCR; TCRdb stores in-frame clones only, minus some. The sample shows about 2.1 million clones, over 85% of them seen only once. In germline, CDR1 is MDHEN, CDR2 SYDVKM. This CDR3 comprises 14 residues. With V trimmed by 6 bases and J by 4 bases, 9 bases remained unmatched. The sequence derives from a man between 18 and 35 years old in good health. Some clones in this sample may be carry-over from other donors' samples. The sequenced sample consisted of naive CD8+ T cells from PBMCs. This chain uses TRBV28 with TRBJ2-7; TRBD2 matches 7 bases. The CDR3 here is CASSLRDYQYEQYF. The CDR3 DNA reads as TGTGCCAGCAGCCTCCGGGACTACCAATACGAGCAGTACTTC.